These 29 T cell receptor beta chains share one sample of origin, sequenced in a study of regulatory T cells in long-lasting Graves disease. HTBI primers from iRepertoire and Arm-PCR of CDR3 regions yielded the TCR beta libraries. TCRdb fed the multiplex PCR reads into MiXCR, producing one record per CDR3 protein. The sample lists about 300,000 distinct CDR3 sequences; under 25% were seen once. Time point: persistent/refractory GD, antithyroid drugs over 5 years with positive TRAb. PBMC RNA served as the TCR library source. This specimen consisted of peripheral blood mononuclear cells (PBMCs), obtained when the disease was refractory, from a patient treated with antithyroid drugs. These receptors were collected from a female donor with Graves disease.

This clonotype has a handful of counts. The V and J genes are TRBV27 and TRBJ1-3; possibly TRBD1 for D (5 bases). V lost 6 bases, J lost 7 bases, and 10 bases lay in between. The CDR3 runs 12 residues. The V gene's germline CDR1 is MNHEY and CDR2 SMNVEV (reference sequence). The CDR3, as DNA: TGTGCCAGCAGGCAGGGTTTGAACACCATATATTTT. Translation: CASRQGLNTIYF.

This chain uses TRBV27 with TRBJ1-2; tentative D call: TRBD1 (6 bases). Germline values: CDR1 MNHEY, CDR2 SMNVEV (reference sequence). The CDR3 runs to 14 residues. Trimming cost V 5 bases and J 4 bases, with 14 bases left between them. CDR3 DNA sequence: TGTGCCAGCAGTGGGTCACAGGGCGCCTATGGCTACACCTTC. Encoded protein: CASSGSQGAYGYTF.

This clonotype was counted between two and nine times. The rearrangement links TRBV29-1 to TRBJ2-7; 7 nucleotides agree with TRBD2. V shed 7 bases, J shed 5 bases, and the junction held 14 bases outside the gene matches. Per germline, CDR1 SQVTM and CDR2 ANQGSEA. There are 14 residues in the CDR3. The CDR3 here is CSASSGEGVNEQYF. The DNA for the CDR3 is TGCAGCGCCTCCTCCGGGGAGGGAGTTAACGAGCAGTACTTC.

This clonotype was detected ten times or more. This chain links TRBV18 with TRBJ1-4; D may be TRBD1 (5 bases). Germline CDR1 and CDR2: KGHSH and LQKENI. Deletions cut 0 bases from V and 7 bases from J, with 6 bases between. The CDR3 length is 13 residues. In DNA form, the CDR3 reads TGTGCCAGCTCACCACCCGGGGCTGAAAAACTGTTTTTT. It is translated as CASSPPGAEKLFF.

This clonotype showed up just a few times. The chain couples TRBV7-9 to TRBJ2-5, with D possibly matching TRBD2 (5 bases). CDR3 length equals 10 residues. Trimming pared 8 bases from V and 5 bases from J, leaving 6 bases between. The germline CDR1 and CDR2 sequences are SEHNR and FQNEAQ (reference sequence). CDR3 in DNA: TGTGCCAGCGGGAGTGAGACCCAGTACTTC. Translating it yields CASGSETQYF.

The chain has TRBV29-1 and TRBJ2-1, with 9 bases matching TRBD2. From germline, CDR1 is SQVTM and CDR2 ANQGSEA. The CDR3 contains 16 residues. V lost 4 bases, J lost 0 bases, and 7 bases stayed unmatched. The CDR3 bases are TGCAGCGTTGCCAGACTAGCGGAGAGCTCCTACAATGAGCAGTTCTTC. Encoded protein: CSVARLAESSYNEQFF.

The CDR3 DNA sequence: TGTGCCGTAGTCCCGGGGGTGAACACTGAAGCTTTCTTT. This sequence encodes CAVVPGVNTEAFF. The chain has TRBV7-9 and TRBJ1-1, with a possible D match to TRBD1 (5 bases). V was trimmed by 11 bases and J by 0 bases, leaving 13 bases between them. Germline V gene sequence: CDR1 SEHNR, CDR2 FQNEAQ (reference sequence). This CDR3 contains 13 residues.

This clonotype has more than one count but fewer than ten. At one boundary the junction diverges from the germline segment, which might be a read error. This chain connects TRBV7-9 to TRBJ2-7; 8 positions match TRBD2. The CDR3 consists of 12 residues. Per the germline V gene, CDR1 is SEHNR and CDR2 is FQNEAQ (reference sequence). The CDR3 loop reads CASSVAGYEQYF. DNA of the CDR3: TGTGCCAGCAGCGTAGCGGGGTACGAGCAGTACTTC.

The chain carries TRBV11-2 and TRBJ2-5; a weak D match, TRBD2 (5 bases). Trimming took off 7 bases at V and 7 bases at J, with 10 bases between the two ends. CDR1 and CDR2 (germline): SGHAT, FQNNGV. The CDR3 totals 11 residues. The CDR3 coding sequence is TGTGCCAGCACGGTCGAGGGGACCCAGTACTTC. Residues: CASTVEGTQYF.

On this clonotype: This sequence may be a read error, since a much larger clone differs from it by one base. The chain has TRBV6-1 and TRBJ1-4; D unclear. The V end was cut by 3 bases, the J end by 4 bases, with 12 bases between. Looked up from germline, CDR1 is MNHNS and CDR2 is SASEGT. CDR3 size: 15 residues. CDR3 sequence: CASSDPTDLNEKLFF. The CDR3 nucleotides are TGTGCCAGCAGTGATCCCACGGACCTTAATGAAAAACTGTTTTTT.

This clonotype occurred many times. This chain connects TRBV18 to TRBJ2-5, with unresolved D. V gave up 3 bases and J gave up 2 bases, with 16 bases separating them. Germline V gene sequence: CDR1 KGHSH, CDR2 LQKENI. There are 16 residues in the CDR3. This CDR3 reads CASSPPMGGPQETQYF. CDR3 coding DNA: TGTGCCAGCTCACCCCCCATGGGCGGCCCACAAGAGACCCAGTACTTC.

The chain links TRBV30 to TRBJ2-1; 8 bases match TRBD2. The ends lost 4 bases at V and 7 bases at J; junction bases unmatched: 12. Looked up from germline, CDR1 is GTSNPN and CDR2 is SVGIG (reference sequence). The CDR3 length is 15 residues. Here the CDR3 reads CAWTPTSGSNNEQFF. The CDR3 coding sequence is TGTGCCTGGACCCCTACTAGCGGCTCGAATAATGAGCAGTTCTTC. Filled out from reference TRBV30 and TRBJ2-1, the complete variable domain reads SQTIHQWPATLVQPVGSPLSLECTVEGTSNPNLYWYRQAAGRGLQLLFYSVGIGQISSEVPQNLSASRPQDRQFILSSKKLLLSDSGFYLCAWTPTSGSNNEQFFGPGTRLTVL.

The gene calls are TRBV9 and TRBJ2-5; possibly TRBD1 or TRBD2 for D (6 bases each). Trimming left V 3 bases short and J 4 bases short, with 13 bases between. This CDR3 region has 14 residues. CDR1 and CDR2 from the germline V gene are SGDLS and YYNGEE. CDR3 amino acids: CASSEGRGGETQYF. The CDR3, as DNA: TGTGCCAGCAGCGAGGGCAGGGGAGGAGAGACCCAGTACTTC. Combining the CDR3 with reference TRBV9 and TRBJ2-5 gives the whole variable domain DSGVTQTPKHLITATGQRVTLRCSPRSGDLSVYWYQQSLDQGLQFLIQYYNGEERAKGNILERFSAQQFPDLHSELNLSSLELGDSALYFCASSEGRGGETQYFGPGTRLLVL.

This chain links TRBV4-3 with TRBJ2-5; the D gene is possibly TRBD2 (5 bases). This CDR3 has 15 residues. V lost 4 bases to trimming and J lost 5 bases, with 17 bases between them. From germline, CDR1 is LGHNA and CDR2 YSLEER. This CDR3 is CASSPTRDSHETQYF. The CDR3 DNA is TGCGCCAGCAGCCCTACCCGGGATTCGCACGAGACCCAGTACTTC.

This clonotype was recorded a few times. The J gene is TRBJ1-1, the V gene TRBV18; maybe TRBD1 (5 bases). The length of the CDR3 is 17 residues. Germline V gives CDR1 KGHSH, CDR2 LQKENI. The V and J ends lost 4 bases and 4 bases respectively, with 22 bases between them. The DNA of the CDR3 is TGTGCCAGCTCACGGGGTCTTGTCCAGGGCGGGGGCACTGAAGCTTTCTTT. Protein: CASSRGLVQGGGTEAFF.

This chain links TRBV20-1 with TRBJ1-5; 9 nucleotides align to TRBD1. The CDR3 totals 16 residues. V shed 5 bases, J shed 1 base, and the junction held 9 bases outside the gene matches. Germline CDR1 DFQATT, CDR2 SNEGSKA (reference sequence). CDR3 nucleotide sequence: TGCAGTGCTTCCGGGACAGGGTTTTTCAGCAATCAGCCCCAGCATTTT. This gives the protein CSASGTGFFSNQPQHF.

As concerns this clonotype: An end of the junction differs from the germline gene, which may be a read error. This chain links TRBV5-1 with TRBJ2-7; 12 bases fit TRBD1. The CDR3 has 14 amino acids. Germline V CDR1 and CDR2: SGHRS, YFSETQ. The CDR3 nucleotides are TGCGCCAGCAGCCTGGGACAGGGGGCGCGGGAGCAGTGCTTC. Its protein product is CASSLGQGAREQCF.

In this sample, this clonotype turned up a few times. CDR3 DNA: TGTGCCAGCAGACATAGCGGGAGCAGTGATGAGCAGTTCTTC. Protein product: CASRHSGSSDEQFF. The chain has TRBV12-3 or TRBV12-4 and TRBJ2-1; 9 bases are a match to TRBD2. The CDR3 contains 14 residues. Trimming at V came to 6 bases and at J to 8 bases, leaving 8 bases not matched to a gene.

This clonotype was detected ten times or more. This chain joins TRBV28 and TRBJ2-5; D ambiguous. Trimming took 3 bases from V and 2 from J, leaving 7 bases between them. CDR1 MDHEN and CDR2 SYDVKM come from the germline V gene. The CDR3 has 13 amino acids. The CDR3 is CASSFGPQETQYF. As DNA, the CDR3 is TGTGCCAGCAGTTTCGGGCCACAAGAGACCCAGTACTTC. The full variable domain, rest sourced from reference TRBV28 and TRBJ2-5, is DVKVTQSSRYLVKRTGEKVFLECVQDMDHENMFWYRQDPGLGLRLIYFSYDVKMKEKGDIPEGYSVSREKKERFSLILESASTNQTSMYLCASSFGPQETQYFGPGTRLLVL.

The chain joins TRBV20-1 to TRBJ2-6; 12 positions match TRBD1. The V gene's germline CDR1 is DFQATT and CDR2 SNEGSKA (reference sequence). The CDR3 spans 17 residues. Losses at the gene ends were 6 bases for V and 4 bases for J; bases not matched to a gene: 10. The CDR3 reads CSAAGTGGAPGANVLTF. For the CDR3, the DNA is TGCAGTGCGGCGGGGACAGGGGGCGCGCCGGGGGCCAACGTCCTGACTTTC.

The CDR3 region is CASRPGDLTGELFF. The CDR3, as DNA: TGTGCCAGCAGACCCGGTGACCTGACCGGGGAGCTGTTTTTT. V usage is TRBV7-3 and J usage is TRBJ2-2; no clear D. The CDR3 spans 14 residues. Germline V CDR1 and CDR2: SGHTA, FQGTGA. V was shortened by 6 bases and J by 5 bases, with 13 bases between the two germline ends.

This clonotype was counted many times. The chain combines TRBV7-2 with TRBJ2-7; D uncertain. This CDR3 comprises 15 residues. Germline assignment: CDR1 SGHTA and CDR2 FQGNSA. With 1 base removed from V and 1 base from J, the gap between germline ends came to 11 bases. The CDR3 loop is CASSLDRQRSYEQYF. The DNA for the CDR3 is TGTGCCAGCAGCTTAGACCGTCAACGTTCCTACGAGCAGTACTTC.

Only a few counts were recorded for this clonotype. A junction boundary mismatches the germline segment, possibly from a read error. The J gene is TRBJ1-2, the V gene TRBV27; tentatively, D is TRBD1 (6 bases). Germline-derived CDR1 and CDR2 are MNHEY and SMNVEV (reference sequence). The CDR3 runs 12 residues. CDR3: CTSSNHRDGYTF. CDR3 bases: TGTACCAGCAGTAACCACAGGGATGGCTACACCTTC.

The rearrangement links TRBV6-2 or TRBV6-3 to TRBJ2-2; D may be TRBD1 or TRBD2 (5 bases each). The CDR3 runs to 14 residues. CDR1 and CDR2 from the germline V gene are MNHEY and SVGEGT. V was shortened by 6 bases and J by 7 bases, with 15 bases between the two germline ends. The CDR3 loop reads CASSRDPWGGELFF. In DNA, the CDR3 is TGTGCCAGCAGCAGGGACCCTTGGGGCGGGGAGCTGTTTTTT.

This clonotype was seen at least ten times. The gene calls are TRBV28 and TRBJ2-5; TRBD1 is a possible D gene (5 bases). Trimming took off 2 bases at V and 5 bases at J, with 15 bases between the two ends. The CDR3 consists of 15 residues. Germline V gene lookup returns CDR1 MDHEN and CDR2 SYDVKM. The CDR3, as DNA: TGTGCCAGCAGTTTAGGGGCAGCCCTGAGCGAGACCCAGTACTTC. Translating gives CASSLGAALSETQYF. Drawing the rest from reference TRBV28 and TRBJ2-5, the complete variable domain is DVKVTQSSRYLVKRTGEKVFLECVQDMDHENMFWYRQDPGLGLRLIYFSYDVKMKEKGDIPEGYSVSREKKERFSLILESASTNQTSMYLCASSLGAALSETQYFGPGTRLLVL.

Ten or more counts support this clonotype. V gene TRBV7-2 combines with J gene TRBJ2-7; a weak D match, TRBD2 (6 bases). Trimming took off 3 bases at V and 3 bases at J, with 15 bases between the two ends. Germline CDR1 reads SGHTA; CDR2 reads FQGNSA. The CDR3 extends over 15 amino acids. This CDR3 reads CASSFISGPGYEQYF. The CDR3 DNA reads as TGTGCCAGCAGCTTTATTAGCGGACCCGGCTACGAGCAGTACTTC.

This clonotype was counted ten times or more. This chain uses TRBV2 with TRBJ2-7; the D gene is possibly TRBD2 (6 bases). Germline values: CDR1 SNHLY, CDR2 FYNNEI. V was trimmed by 4 bases and J by 6 bases, leaving 10 bases between them. This CDR3 is 12 amino acids long. CDR3 bases: TGTGCCAGCAGTGGTGGAGGGACCGAGCAGTACTTC. Its translation: CASSGGGTEQYF.

This clonotype has at least ten counts. The chain employs TRBV6-4 and TRBJ1-1; D not resolved. CDR1 MRHNA and CDR2 SNTAGT come from the germline V gene. Trimming cost V 5 bases and J 5 bases, with 15 bases left between them. The CDR3 runs to 14 residues. The CDR3 bases are TGTGCCAGCAGTTTGGAGGGATTGAGAACTGAAGCTTTCTTT. Its translation: CASSLEGLRTEAFF.

V is TRBV6-9 and J is TRBJ2-7; a weak D match, TRBD1 (5 bases). The germline V gene encodes CDR1 MNHGY and CDR2 SVAAGI. This CDR3 is built from 13 residues. V was shortened by 4 bases and J by 3 bases, with 10 bases between the two germline ends. DNA of the CDR3: TGTGCCAGCAGTTTCCAGGGCAACTACGAGCAGTACTTC. Translation: CASSFQGNYEQYF.